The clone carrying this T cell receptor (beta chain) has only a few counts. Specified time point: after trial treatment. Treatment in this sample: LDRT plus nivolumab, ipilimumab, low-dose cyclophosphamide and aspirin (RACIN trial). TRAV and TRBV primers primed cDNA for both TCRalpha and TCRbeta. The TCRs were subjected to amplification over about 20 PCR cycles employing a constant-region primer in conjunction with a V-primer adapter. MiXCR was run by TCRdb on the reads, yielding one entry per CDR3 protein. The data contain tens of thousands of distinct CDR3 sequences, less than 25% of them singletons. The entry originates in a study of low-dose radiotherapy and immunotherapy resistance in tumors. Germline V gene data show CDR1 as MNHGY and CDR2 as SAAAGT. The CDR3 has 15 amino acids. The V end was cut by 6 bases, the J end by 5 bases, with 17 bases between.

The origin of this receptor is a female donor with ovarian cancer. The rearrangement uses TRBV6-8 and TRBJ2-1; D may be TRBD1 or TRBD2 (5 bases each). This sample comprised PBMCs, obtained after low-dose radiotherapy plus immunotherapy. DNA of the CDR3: TGTGCCAGCAGCTATTTCGCCGGGGCCGACAATGAGCAGTTCTTC. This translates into CASSYFAGADNEQFF.